This TCR beta chain was obtained from a study of CD8+ T cells in alopecia areata. Patients with alopecia areata provided lesional scalp punch biopsies as well as peripheral blood. Reverse transcribed after extraction, RNA yielded cDNA as the sequencing template. Method: immunoSEQ multiplex PCR; TCRdb's copy keeps in-frame clones and lacks some. The data show roughly 12,000 clones, approximately 60% seen once. V shed 3 bases and J shed 3 bases, with 6 bases lying between them. From germline, CDR1 is MDHEN and CDR2 SYDVKM. This CDR3 region has 12 residues. V is TRBV28 and J is TRBJ2-7, with unresolved D. Sample: skin. The clonotype comes from a human donor with alopecia areata. CDR3 DNA sequence: TGTGCCAGCAGTTTTTGGGACTACGAGCAGTACTTC. As protein: CASSFWDYEQYF.